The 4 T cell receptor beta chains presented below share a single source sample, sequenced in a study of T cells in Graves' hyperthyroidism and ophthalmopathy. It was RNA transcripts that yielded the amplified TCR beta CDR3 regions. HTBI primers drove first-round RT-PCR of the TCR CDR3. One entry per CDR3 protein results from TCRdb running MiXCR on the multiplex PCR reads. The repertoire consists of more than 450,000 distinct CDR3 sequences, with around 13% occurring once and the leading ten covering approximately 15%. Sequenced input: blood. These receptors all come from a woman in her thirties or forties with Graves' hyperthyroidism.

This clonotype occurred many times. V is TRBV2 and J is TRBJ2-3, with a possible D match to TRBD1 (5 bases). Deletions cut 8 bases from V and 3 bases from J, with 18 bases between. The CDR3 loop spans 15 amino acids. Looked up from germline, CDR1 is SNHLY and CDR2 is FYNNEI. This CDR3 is CASGPQGVGTDTQYF. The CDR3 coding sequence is TGTGCCAGCGGTCCCCAGGGCGTCGGGACAGATACGCAGTATTTT.

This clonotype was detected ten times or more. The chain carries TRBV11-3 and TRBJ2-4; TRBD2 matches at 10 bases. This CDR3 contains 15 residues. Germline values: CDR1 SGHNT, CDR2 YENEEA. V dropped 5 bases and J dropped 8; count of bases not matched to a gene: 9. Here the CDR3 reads CASSIAGTSVHIQYF. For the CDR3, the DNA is TGTGCCAGCAGCATCGCCGGGACTAGCGTCCACATTCAGTACTTC. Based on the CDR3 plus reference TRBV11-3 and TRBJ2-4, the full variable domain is EAGVVQSPRYKIIEKKQPVAFWCNPISGHNTLYWYLQNLGQGPELLIRYENEEAVDDSQLPKDRFSAERLKGVDSTLKIQPAELGDSAVYLCASSIAGTSVHIQYFGAGTRLSVL.

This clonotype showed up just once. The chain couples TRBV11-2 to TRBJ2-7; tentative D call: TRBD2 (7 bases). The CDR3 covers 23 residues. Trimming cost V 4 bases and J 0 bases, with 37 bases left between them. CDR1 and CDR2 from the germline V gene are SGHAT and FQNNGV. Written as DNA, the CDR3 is TGTGCCAGCAGCTCTTCGAGATCCCTCGGTGCCGGGTTGCGGGGGCCCACCTCCTACGAGCAGTACTTC. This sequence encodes CASSSSRSLGAGLRGPTSYEQYF. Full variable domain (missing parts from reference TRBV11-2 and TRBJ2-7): EAGVAQSPRYKIIEKRQSVAFWCNPISGHATLYWYQQILGQGPKLLIQFQNNGVVDDSQLPKDRFSAERLKGVDSTLKIQPAKLEDSAVYLCASSSSRSLGAGLRGPTSYEQYFGPGTRLTVT.

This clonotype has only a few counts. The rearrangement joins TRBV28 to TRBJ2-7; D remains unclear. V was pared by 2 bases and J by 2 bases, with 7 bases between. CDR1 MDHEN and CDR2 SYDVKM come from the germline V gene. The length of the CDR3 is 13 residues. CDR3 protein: CASSLQSPYEQYF. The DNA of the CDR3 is TGTGCCAGCAGTTTACAAAGCCCCTACGAGCAGTACTTC.